This TCR beta chain was sequenced for a study of blood T cell repertoires in COVID-19. Under the authors' procedure: Amplification from reference gene primers served as the basis for estimated nucleated cell counts. Assay used: immunoSEQ multiplex PCR; TCRdb lists only in-frame clones, some missing. The DNA was the basis for D and trimming; V, J and clone size are from that table. This sample has about 210,000 clones; 81% occur once, and the top ten carry 8% to 9%. Ages ranged from about 18 to 89 years, with residence in around 24 US areas. Germline V lookup: CDR1 SGHRS, CDR2 YFSETQ. This CDR3 comprises 15 residues. Germline trimming cut 3 bases from V and 5 bases from J; bases unmatched to any gene: 7.

V usage is TRBV5-1 and J usage is TRBJ2-2; 7 bases align to TRBD1. The sequencing input was PBMCs or T cells enriched from blood (not recorded which). The clonotype originates from a woman aged 50 to 65 with acute COVID-19. This CDR3 is CASSSKPTGTGELFF. DNA for the CDR3: TGCGCCAGCAGCTCGAAACCGACAGGGACCGGGGAGCTGTTTTTT.